Below, one T cell receptor beta chain is given with its context. CDR3 length equals 15 residues. Germline CDR1 SNHLY, CDR2 FYNNEI. V lost 7 bases and J lost 2, with 15 bases in between. The sample belongs to a study of shared clonotypes between healthy human individuals. The data were produced by immunoSEQ multiplex PCR, yet TCRdb's version contains in-frame clones alone and is incomplete. The profile shows about 520,000 clones, about 78% of them singletons. The V and J genes are TRBV2 and TRBJ2-1; maybe TRBD2 (6 bases). The clonotype comes from a woman aged 40-49 years in good health. Some clones in this sample may be carry-over from other donors' samples. Sequencing was carried out using PBMCs. The CDR3 protein is CASKAGTQPYNEQFF. The CDR3 DNA is TGTGCCAGCAAAGCCGGGACTCAACCCTACAATGAGCAGTTCTTC.